The 25 T cell receptor beta chains below were found in one sample sequenced in a study of tumor-infiltrating lymphocytes in oesophageal squamous cell carcinoma. TCRdb processed the PCR reads anew with MiXCR; each CDR3 protein has one entry. The repertoire consists of approximately 12,000 distinct CDR3 sequences, with over 50% occurring once and the leading ten covering 35%. Sequenced material: esophageal tumor tissue. The source of these receptors is a male donor with esophageal squamous cell carcinoma.

As concerns this clonotype: Compared with germline, one end of the junction differs, possibly owing to a read error. The V and J genes are TRBV10-2 and TRBJ2-3, with TRBD1 matching 7 bases. The CDR3 is 12 residues long. Germline CDR1 is WSHSY and CDR2 is SAAADI. CDR3 in amino acids: CASRDSNSPLYF. The CDR3 region has the DNA TGCGCCAGCCGGGACAGCAATTCACCCCTCTACTTC.

The V and J genes are TRBV7-6 and TRBJ2-3; D is perhaps TRBD2 (6 bases). The V gene lost 1 base and the J gene lost 2 bases, with 19 bases spanning the gap. This CDR3 comprises 18 residues. CDR1 and CDR2 from the germline V gene are SGHVS and FNYEAQ. CDR3 region: CASSLGRIRAGSTDTQYF. Written as DNA, the CDR3 is TGTGCCAGCAGCTTAGGACGGATCCGGGCGGGGTCCACAGATACGCAGTATTTT.

This clonotype showed up many times. V gene TRBV6-4 combines with J gene TRBJ1-3; 7 bases are a match to TRBD1. Germline V gives CDR1 MRHNA, CDR2 SNTAGT. The CDR3 is made up of 14 amino acids. The V and J ends lost 5 bases and 2 bases, in that order; junction bases with no gene match: 3. CDR3 residues: CASSTGQTGNTIYF. The CDR3 DNA follows: TGTGCCAGCAGTACGGGACAGACTGGAAACACCATATATTTT.

This clonotype was observed a handful of times. An end of the junction differs from the germline gene, which may be a read error. This chain joins TRBV6-1 and TRBJ2-4; 8 nucleotides match TRBD2. Germline values: CDR1 MNHNS, CDR2 SASEGT. The CDR3 spans 8 residues. CDR3 loop: CASRPGGF. CDR3 coding DNA: TGTGCCAGCAGACCGGGGGGGTTC.

This clonotype was seen ten or more times. CDR3 nucleotides: TGTGCCAGCAGCTTGGACAGGGGGGCCTACGAGCAGTACTTC. This translates into CASSLDRGAYEQYF. This rearrangement joins TRBV5-4 to TRBJ2-7, with 8 bases fitting TRBD1. The CDR3 contains 14 residues. The J segment lost 2 bases and the V segment lost 0 bases, leaving 1 base of the junction unmatched. Germline V gene data show CDR1 as SGHNT and CDR2 as YYREEE (reference sequence).

The chain couples TRBV7-6 to TRBJ2-5; D is possibly TRBD2 (7 bases). The J call could be wrong; TRBJ2-7 is a better fit for the DNA end. The CDR3 sequence is 14 residues long. CDR1 and CDR2 from the germline V gene are SGHVS and FNYEAQ. CDR3: CASSWGGSSYEQYF. As DNA, the CDR3 is TGTGCCAGCAGCTGGGGGGGCAGTTCCTACGAGCAGTACTTC.

This clonotype is judged medium-sized. The genes are TRBV6-1 and TRBJ1-5, with 8 bases matching TRBD1. This CDR3 contains 14 residues. Germline V gene sequence: CDR1 MNHNS, CDR2 SASEGT. With 3 bases clipped from V and 6 bases from J, the junction kept 4 bases outside the gene matches. This CDR3 reads CASSDTGGGQPQHF. CDR3 coding DNA: TGTGCCAGCAGTGACACAGGGGGGGGTCAGCCCCAGCATTTT.

This clonotype was seen only a few times. This rearrangement joins TRBV7-2 to TRBJ2-3; possibly TRBD1 for D (5 bases). The germline gives CDR1 SGHTA, CDR2 FQGNSA. The CDR3 is 15 amino acids. V lost 5 bases and J 0 bases, leaving 12 bases between the germline ends. For the CDR3, the DNA is TGTGCCAGCAGCCTGTTAGGGGCTAGCACAGATACGCAGTATTTT. Translated: CASSLLGASTDTQYF.

There are a few counts of this clonotype. The chain joins TRBV11-1 to TRBJ2-1, with D tentatively TRBD1 (6 bases). Germline values: CDR1 SGHAT, CDR2 FQDESV (reference sequence). The CDR3 contains 16 residues. V lost 5 bases and J lost 3, with 17 bases in between. CDR3 nucleotide sequence: TGTGCCAGCAGCCGTACCGGGACAAATAACTACAATGAGCAGTTCTTC. Residues: CASSRTGTNNYNEQFF.

The chain is built from TRBV6-2 or TRBV6-3 and TRBJ2-1; D is ambiguous. With 0 bases removed from V and 8 bases from J, the gap between germline ends came to 8 bases. CDR1 MNHEY and CDR2 SVGEGT come from the germline V gene. The CDR3 covers 13 residues. CDR3 in amino acids: CASSYSPNYEQFF. The DNA of the CDR3 is TGTGCCAGCAGTTACTCGCCCAATTATGAGCAGTTCTTC.

Details on this clonotype: A read error may account for a junction end that differs from germline. V usage is TRBV7-6 and J usage is TRBJ2-5, with unresolved D. The J call may be in error: the DNA end matches TRBJ2-7 better. This CDR3 spans 14 amino acids. Per the germline V gene, CDR1 is SGHVS and CDR2 is FNYEAQ. The CDR3, as DNA: TGTGCTAGCAGCGTGGACGGGCTCTCCTACGAGCAGTACTTC. Translated: CASSVDGLSYEQYF.

The chain joins TRBV24-1 to TRBJ2-1; D is possibly TRBD2 (5 bases). Gene TRBJ2-7 matches the end of the DNA better, so the J call may be wrong. The CDR3 extends over 13 amino acids. Germline CDR1 KGHDR, CDR2 SFDVKD. CDR3 in DNA: TGTGCCACCAGTGATTCTGGACTGAGGGAGCAGTACTTC. Translation: CATSDSGLREQYF.

In this sample, this clonotype turned up a few times. The chain links TRBV6-6 to TRBJ2-7, with 7 bases matching TRBD1. Per germline, CDR1 MNHNY and CDR2 SVGAGI (reference sequence). J lost 8 bases, V lost 6 bases, and 13 bases had no gene match. The CDR3 extends over 14 amino acids. The CDR3 loop is CASSPGPDRAKQYF. In DNA, the CDR3 is TGTGCCAGCAGCCCGGGCCCCGACAGGGCCAAGCAGTACTTC.

In its sample, this clonotype was seen many times. V gene TRBV19 combines with J gene TRBJ1-5, with D uncertain. Germline-derived CDR1 and CDR2 are LNHDA and SQIVND (reference sequence). This CDR3 is 13 amino acids long. The V end lost 3 bases, the J end lost 7 bases, and 10 bases lay between the germline ends. CDR3 residues: CASSIGDRQPQHF. Written as DNA, the CDR3 is TGTGCCAGTAGTATCGGGGATCGGCAGCCCCAGCATTTT.

This clonotype was observed a handful of times. J is TRBJ2-7 and V is TRBV7-2, with D maybe TRBD1 (6 bases). The better agreement between TRBJ1-2 and the DNA end casts doubt on the J call. CDR1 is SGHTA and CDR2 is FQGNSA in the germline V gene. There are 17 residues in the CDR3. Written as DNA, the CDR3 is TGTGCCAGCAGCGCCCAAACGTCGGGAGGGGGTCGATATGGCTACACCTTC. It yields the protein CASSAQTSGGGRYGYTF.

This rearrangement joins TRBV6-1 to TRBJ2-3, with 12 bases identical to TRBD1. The CDR3 consists of 22 residues. Germline V CDR1 and CDR2: MNHNS, SASEGT. V dropped 4 bases and J dropped 2; count of bases not matched to a gene: 22. This chain's CDR3 is CASSGTRGQGASRAFYTDTQYF. For the CDR3, the DNA is TGTGCCAGCAGTGGGACTCGGGGACAGGGGGCGTCCAGGGCTTTTTACACAGATACGCAGTATTTT.

This clonotype was counted a few times. The genes are TRBV7-6 and TRBJ2-6; 9 bases agree with TRBD1. The CDR3 loop spans 20 amino acids. The J segment lost 0 bases and the V segment lost 2 bases, leaving 11 bases of the junction unmatched. The germline V gene encodes CDR1 SGHVS and CDR2 FNYEAQ. CDR3 sequence: CASSLSAGRDRDSGANVLTF. In DNA, the CDR3 is TGTGCCAGCAGCTTATCGGCCGGTCGGGACAGGGACTCTGGGGCCAACGTCCTGACTTTC.

The rearrangement joins TRBV7-9 to TRBJ1-1, with 8 bases fitting TRBD1. This CDR3 is 15 amino acids long. Trimming at V came to 3 bases and at J to 9 bases, leaving 12 bases not matched to a gene. Germline V gene data show CDR1 as SEHNR and CDR2 as FQNEAQ (reference sequence). CDR3 nucleotide sequence: TGTGCCAGCAGCTTCCAGGGGGCAACAAGTAAAAAAGCTTTCTTT. Translated: CASSFQGATSKKAFF.

The J gene is TRBJ1-1, the V gene TRBV5-6, with D perhaps matching TRBD1 (5 bases). The V gene's germline CDR1 is SGHDT and CDR2 YYEEEE. V was shortened by 4 bases and J by 5 bases, with 18 bases between the two germline ends. This CDR3 has 15 amino acids. The CDR3, as DNA: TGTGCCAGCAGCAAGGGAATCAGCGGGGGTACTGAAGCTTTCTTT. Its translation: CASSKGISGGTEAFF. Full variable domain (rest looked up from reference TRBV5-6 and TRBJ1-1): DAGVTQSPTHLIKTRGQQVTLRCSPKSGHDTVSWYQQALGQGPQFIFQYYEEEERQRGNFPDRFSGHQFPNYSSELNVNALLLGDSALYLCASSKGISGGTEAFFGQGTRLTVV.

The V gene is TRBV7-2, the J gene TRBJ1-1, with 8 bases that match TRBD1. CDR3 length equals 16 residues. Trimming cost V 5 bases and J 1 base; bases outside gene matches: 9. Germline V lookup: CDR1 SGHTA, CDR2 FQGNSA. This chain's CDR3 is CASSPGTGLGNTEAFF. The DNA for the CDR3 is TGTGCCAGCAGCCCAGGGACAGGCCTGGGGAACACTGAAGCTTTCTTT.

V gene TRBV28 combines with J gene TRBJ2-4; 13 nucleotides match TRBD2. CDR1 and CDR2 (germline): MDHEN, SYDVKM. V lost 4 bases, J lost 13 bases, and 13 bases stayed unmatched. This CDR3 is built from 16 residues. CDR3 sequence: CASSSPWTSGSEEQYF. The DNA of the CDR3 is TGTGCCAGCAGTTCCCCCTGGACTAGCGGGAGTGAGGAGCAGTACTTC.

V usage is TRBV2 and J usage is TRBJ1-2; D remains unclear. The CDR3 has 16 residues. Germline V gives CDR1 SNHLY, CDR2 FYNNEI. V was cut by 0 bases and J by 5 bases, with 16 bases left in between. The CDR3 DNA follows: TGTGCCAGCAGTGAAGCCCCGAGCCGGCTCGCGTATGGCTACACCTTC. Its translation is CASSEAPSRLAYGYTF.

This chain joins TRBV7-2 and TRBJ2-7, with 7 bases matching TRBD1. The J call may be mistaken, given a closer DNA end match to TRBJ1-2. The V gene's germline CDR1 is SGHTA and CDR2 FQGNSA. This CDR3 has 14 residues. The CDR3 is CASSSPGTAYGYTF. In nucleotides, the CDR3 is TGTGCCAGCAGCTCCCCCGGGACAGCCTATGGCTACACCTTC.

The chain carries TRBV29-1 and TRBJ2-1, with TRBD2 matching over 9 bases. The tail of the sequence fits TRBJ2-7 better, so the J call may be wrong. Germline-derived CDR1 and CDR2 are SQVTM and ANQGSEA. The CDR3 contains 16 residues. For the CDR3, the DNA is TGCAGCGTCCTCCCTCAGACTAGCGGAAAGGCCTACGAGCAGTACTTC. Its translation: CSVLPQTSGKAYEQYF.

This clonotype was counted only a few times. V gene TRBV7-3 combines with J gene TRBJ2-3; 8 nucleotides line up with TRBD2. V lost 2 bases to trimming and J lost 0 bases; unmatched junction nucleotides: 4. This CDR3 region has 16 residues. Germline V CDR1 and CDR2: SGHTA, FQGTGA. The CDR3 nucleotides are TGTGCCAGCAGCTTATTCGGGGGGGGTAGCACAGATACGCAGTATTTT. Amino acid sequence: CASSLFGGGSTDTQYF.